The sequence of this TCR beta chain was determined in a study of blood T cell repertoires in COVID-19. V lost 3 bases to trimming and J lost 4 bases; unmatched junction nucleotides: 5. Germline CDR1 reads DFQATT; CDR2 reads SNEGSKA (reference sequence). The CDR3 has 13 residues. Profiled with immunoSEQ multiplex PCR; TCRdb holds only in-frame clones, not every one. The sample holds about 130,000 clones, about four fifths seen once. The sequence derives from a woman in her 30s who had recovered from COVID-19. The sample was peripheral blood. The rearrangement uses TRBV20-1 and TRBJ1-1, with TRBD1 matching 7 bases. The CDR3 DNA reads TGCAGTGCTAGTAAAGGGGGCTTCACTGAAGCTTTCTTT. Translating it yields CSASKGGFTEAFF.